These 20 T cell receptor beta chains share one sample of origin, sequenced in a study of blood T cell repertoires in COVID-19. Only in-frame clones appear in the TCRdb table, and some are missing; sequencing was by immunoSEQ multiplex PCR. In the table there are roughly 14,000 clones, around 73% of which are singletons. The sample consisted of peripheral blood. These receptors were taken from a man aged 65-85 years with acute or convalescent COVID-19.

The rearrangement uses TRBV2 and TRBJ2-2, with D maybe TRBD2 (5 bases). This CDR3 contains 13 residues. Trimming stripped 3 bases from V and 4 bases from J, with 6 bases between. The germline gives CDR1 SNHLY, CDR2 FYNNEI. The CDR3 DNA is TGTGCCAGCAGTGATACTAGCACCGGGGAGCTGTTTTTT. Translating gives CASSDTSTGELFF.

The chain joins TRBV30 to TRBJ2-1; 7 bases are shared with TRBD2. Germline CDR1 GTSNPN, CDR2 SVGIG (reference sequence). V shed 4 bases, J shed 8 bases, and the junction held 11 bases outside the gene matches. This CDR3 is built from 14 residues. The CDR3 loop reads CAWNSGRAGYEQFF. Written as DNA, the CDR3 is TGTGCCTGGAACTCCGGGAGAGCGGGGTATGAGCAGTTCTTC.

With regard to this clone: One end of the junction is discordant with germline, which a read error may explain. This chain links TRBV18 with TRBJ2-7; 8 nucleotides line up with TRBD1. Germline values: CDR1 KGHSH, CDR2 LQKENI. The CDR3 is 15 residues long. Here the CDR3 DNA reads TGTGCCAGCTTACCAGGACAGGGAAGTGTATACGAGCAGTACTTC. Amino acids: CASLPGQGSVYEQYF.

The CDR3 coding sequence is TGTGCCAGCAGCCAATCGACAGGCGATCAGCCCCAGCATTTT. Amino acids: CASSQSTGDQPQHF. The rearrangement links TRBV16 to TRBJ1-5, with a weak D call TRBD1 (6 bases). The CDR3 runs to 14 residues. From germline, CDR1 is KGHSY and CDR2 FQNENV. Deletions cut 0 bases from V and 5 bases from J, with 8 bases between.

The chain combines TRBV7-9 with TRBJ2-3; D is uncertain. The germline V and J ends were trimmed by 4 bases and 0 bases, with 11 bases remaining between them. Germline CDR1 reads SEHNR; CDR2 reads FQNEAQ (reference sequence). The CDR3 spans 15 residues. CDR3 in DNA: TGTGCCAGCAGCTCCCGACTGGAAAGCACAGATACGCAGTATTTT. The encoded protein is CASSSRLESTDTQYF.

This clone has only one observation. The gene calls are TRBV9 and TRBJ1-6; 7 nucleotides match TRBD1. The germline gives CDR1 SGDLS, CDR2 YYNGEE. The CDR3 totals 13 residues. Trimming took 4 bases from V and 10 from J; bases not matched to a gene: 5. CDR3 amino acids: CASSTTGNSPLHF. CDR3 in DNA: TGTGCCAGCAGCACGACAGGGAACTCACCCCTCCACTTT.

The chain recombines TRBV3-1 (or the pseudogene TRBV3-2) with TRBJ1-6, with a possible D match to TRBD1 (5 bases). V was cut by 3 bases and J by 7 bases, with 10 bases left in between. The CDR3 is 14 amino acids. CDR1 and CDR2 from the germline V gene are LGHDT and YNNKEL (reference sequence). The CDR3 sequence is CASSHGRDNSPLHF. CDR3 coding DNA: TGTGCCAGCAGCCATGGGAGGGACAATTCACCCCTCCACTTT.

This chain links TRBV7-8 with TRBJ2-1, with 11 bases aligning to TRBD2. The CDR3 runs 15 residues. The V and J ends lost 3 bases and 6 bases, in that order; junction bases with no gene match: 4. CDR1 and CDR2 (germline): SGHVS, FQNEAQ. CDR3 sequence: CASSLSSGRVNEQFF. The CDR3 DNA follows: TGTGCCAGCAGCTTGAGTAGCGGGAGGGTCAATGAGCAGTTCTTC. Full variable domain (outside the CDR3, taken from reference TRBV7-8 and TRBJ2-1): GAGVSQSPRYKVAKRGQDVALRCDPISGHVSLFWYQQALGQGPEFLTYFQNEAQLDKSGLPSDRFFAERPEGSVSTLKIQRTQQEDSAVYLCASSLSSGRVNEQFFGPGTRLTVL.

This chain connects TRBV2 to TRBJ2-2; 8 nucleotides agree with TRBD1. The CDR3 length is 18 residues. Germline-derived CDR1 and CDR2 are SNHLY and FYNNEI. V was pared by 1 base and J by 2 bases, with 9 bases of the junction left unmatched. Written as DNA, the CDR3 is TGTGCCAGCAGTGAAGTACGCCCAGGGGGCGTAAACACCGGGGAGCTGTTTTTT. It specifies CASSEVRPGGVNTGELFF. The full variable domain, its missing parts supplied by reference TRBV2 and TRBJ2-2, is EPEVTQTPSHQVTQMGQEVILRCVPISNHLYFYWYRQILGQKVEFLVSFYNNEISEKSEIFDDQFSVERPDGSNFTLKIRSTKLEDSAMYFCASSEVRPGGVNTGELFFGEGSRLTVL.

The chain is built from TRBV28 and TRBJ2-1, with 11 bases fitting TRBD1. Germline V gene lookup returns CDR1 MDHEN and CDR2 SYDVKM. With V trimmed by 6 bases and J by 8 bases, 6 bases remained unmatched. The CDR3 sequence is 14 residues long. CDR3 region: CASRPGTGGDEQFF. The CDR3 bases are TGTGCCAGCAGGCCCGGGACAGGGGGAGATGAGCAGTTCTTC. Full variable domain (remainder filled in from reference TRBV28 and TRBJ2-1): DVKVTQSSRYLVKRTGEKVFLECVQDMDHENMFWYRQDPGLGLRLIYFSYDVKMKEKGDIPEGYSVSREKKERFSLILESASTNQTSMYLCASRPGTGGDEQFFGPGTRLTVL.

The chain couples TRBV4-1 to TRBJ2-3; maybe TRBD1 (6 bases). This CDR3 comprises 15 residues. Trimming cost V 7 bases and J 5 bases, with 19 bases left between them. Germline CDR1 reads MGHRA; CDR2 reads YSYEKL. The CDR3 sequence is CASTYTGTPRDTQYF. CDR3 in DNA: TGCGCCAGCACCTATACAGGGACCCCTCGAGATACGCAGTATTTT.

The chain's CDR3 is CASKTSGGSTDTQYF. CDR3 bases: TGTGCCAGCAAGACTAGCGGGGGTAGCACAGATACGCAGTATTTT. J is TRBJ2-3 and V is TRBV19, with 12 bases aligning to TRBD2. CDR1 and CDR2 (germline): LNHDA, SQIVND (reference sequence). The CDR3 contains 15 residues. The junction had 4 bases not matched to a gene; V was cut back by 9 bases and J by 0 bases.

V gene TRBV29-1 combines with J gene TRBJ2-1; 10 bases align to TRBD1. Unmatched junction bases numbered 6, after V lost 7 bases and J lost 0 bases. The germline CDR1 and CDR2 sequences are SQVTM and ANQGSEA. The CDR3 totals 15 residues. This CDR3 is CSGWGDRGSYNEQFF. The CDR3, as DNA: TGCAGCGGTTGGGGGGACAGGGGCTCCTACAATGAGCAGTTCTTC.

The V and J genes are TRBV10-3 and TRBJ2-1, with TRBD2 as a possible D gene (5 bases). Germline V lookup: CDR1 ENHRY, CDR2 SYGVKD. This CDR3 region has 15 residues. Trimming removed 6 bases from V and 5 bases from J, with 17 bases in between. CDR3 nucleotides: TGTGCCATCAGACCGACTATTGGTGGACACAATGAGCAGTTCTTC. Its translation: CAIRPTIGGHNEQFF.

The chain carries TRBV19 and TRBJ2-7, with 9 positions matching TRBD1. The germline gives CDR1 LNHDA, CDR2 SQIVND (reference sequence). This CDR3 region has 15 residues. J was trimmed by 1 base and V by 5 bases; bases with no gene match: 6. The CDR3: CASSFRTGASYEQYF. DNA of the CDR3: TGTGCCAGTAGTTTCCGGACAGGGGCTTCCTACGAGCAGTACTTC.

As DNA, the CDR3 is TGTGCCAGCAGGCAGGGGTCGAGCGAGCAGTACTTC. Translating gives CASRQGSSEQYF. This sequence joins TRBV12-3 or TRBV12-4 and TRBJ2-7; a weak D match, TRBD1 (6 bases). The CDR3 is 12 amino acids. The V and J ends lost 6 bases and 6 bases respectively, with 12 bases between them.

CDR3 in amino acids: CASSLSGGGAREQYF. CDR3 bases: TGTGCCAGCAGCTTGTCGGGCGGGGGGGCCCGGGAGCAGTACTTC. This chain connects TRBV5-4 to TRBJ2-7, with 9 bases matching TRBD2. After removal of 1 base from V and 7 bases from J, the junction contained 9 bases not matched to a gene. This CDR3 is built from 15 residues. Per the germline V gene, CDR1 is SGHNT and CDR2 is YYREEE (reference sequence).

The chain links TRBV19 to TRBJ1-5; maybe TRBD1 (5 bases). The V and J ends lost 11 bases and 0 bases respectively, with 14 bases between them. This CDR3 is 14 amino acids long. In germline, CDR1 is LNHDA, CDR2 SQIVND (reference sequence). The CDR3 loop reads CASRVHYSNQPQHF. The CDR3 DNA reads TGTGCCTCCAGGGTTCACTATAGCAATCAGCCCCAGCATTTT.

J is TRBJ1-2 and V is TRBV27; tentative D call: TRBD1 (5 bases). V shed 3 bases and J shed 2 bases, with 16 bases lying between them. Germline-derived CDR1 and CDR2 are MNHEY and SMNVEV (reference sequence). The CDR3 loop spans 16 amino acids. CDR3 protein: CASSFTSGHKNYGYTF. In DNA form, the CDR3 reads TGTGCCAGCAGTTTTACTTCTGGACATAAGAACTATGGCTACACCTTC.

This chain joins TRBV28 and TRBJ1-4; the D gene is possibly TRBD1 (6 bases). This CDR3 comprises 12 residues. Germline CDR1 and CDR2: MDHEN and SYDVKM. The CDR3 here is CAATGLGEKLFF. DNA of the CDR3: TGTGCTGCTACAGGGTTGGGGGAAAAACTGTTTTTT.